These T cell receptor beta chains were read from a single sample in a study of radiotherapy plus CTLA-4 blockade in lung cancer. Assay used: immunoSEQ multiplex PCR; TCRdb lists only in-frame clones, some missing. The table includes about 43,000 clones, 55% to 80% detected once. The sequencing used peripheral blood, collected from a patient treated with radiotherapy plus ipilimumab. These TCRs come from a human donor with non-small cell lung cancer who had a partial response to radiotherapy plus ipilimumab. The CDR3 runs from the conserved cysteine through the conserved F or W. A D gene is named only where the DNA matches it firmly. Expanded clones are given a class, and other clones once, few, many or no size at all.

d_call	j_call	v_call	clone_size	cdr3_aa	cdr3_nt
NA	TRBJ1-1	TRBV11-2	NA	CASSVFPPGANTEAFF	TGTGCCAGCAGCGTGTTCCCTCCTGGGGCGAACACTGAAGCTTTCTTT
NA	TRBJ2-5	TRBV2	NA	CASSEVWAVETQYF	TGTGCCAGCAGTGAAGTTTGGGCAGTGGAGACCCAGTACTTC
TRBD1	TRBJ1-5	TRBV15	many	CATSPRDRGANQPQHF	TGTGCCACCAGCCCCAGGGACAGAGGGGCCAATCAGCCCCAGCATTTT
NA	TRBJ2-7	TRBV6-6	NA	CASSFERTGYQYF	TGTGCCAGCAGTTTCGAACGAACAGGGTACCAGTACTTC
NA	TRBJ2-2	TRBV30	NA	CAWGPRVAVNTGELFF	TGTGCCTGGGGACCCAGAGTAGCGGTGAACACCGGGGAGCTGTTTTTT
TRBD2	TRBJ2-5	TRBV5-4	NA	CASSSGRQTSGEYF	TGTGCCAGCAGCTCTGGGAGACAGACTAGCGGGGAGTACTTC
TRBD1	TRBJ1-2	TRBV4-1	few	CASSQNLDRAYGYTF	TGCGCCAGCAGCCAGAACCTTGACAGGGCCTACGGCTACACCTTC
TRBD2	TRBJ2-5	TRBV5-1	NA	CASSLSTGTSAQETQYF	TGCGCCAGCAGCTTGAGTACCGGGACTAGCGCCCAAGAGACCCAGTACTTC
TRBD1	TRBJ1-6	TRBV5-4	NA	CASSFWSRDRSRAPSLHF	TGTGCCAGCAGCTTCTGGTCCCGGGACAGGTCAAGGGCCCCCTCCCTCCACTTT
NA	TRBJ2-4	TRBV6-4	NA	CASPLWQRAKNIQYF	TGTGCCAGCCCCCTCTGGCAGCGTGCCAAAAACATTCAGTACTTC
NA	TRBJ1-1	TRBV10-3	few	CAISESNQARTEAFF	TGTGCCATCAGTGAGTCGAACCAGGCTCGCACTGAAGCTTTCTTT
TRBD2	TRBJ2-5	TRBV10-1	NA	CASRDPLLAGGEGTQYF	TGCGCCAGCAGGGACCCTCTCCTAGCGGGAGGAGAAGGGACCCAGTACTTC
TRBD1	TRBJ2-5	TRBV30	NA	CAWDRGQETQYF	TGTGCCTGGGACAGGGGGCAAGAGACCCAGTACTTC
NA	TRBJ1-6	TRBV6-6	many	CASSYSRGSPLHF	TGTGCCAGCAGTTACTCGAGAGGCTCACCCCTCCACTTT